This entry lists 16 T cell receptor beta chains sequenced from one sample in a study of blood T cell repertoires in COVID-19. Only in-frame clones appear in the TCRdb table, and some are missing; sequencing was by immunoSEQ multiplex PCR. The sample contains about 110,000 clones, more than 70% of which appear only once. Source material: peripheral blood. The source of these receptors is a man in his fifties or sixties with active or convalescent COVID-19.

V is TRBV7-2 and J is TRBJ2-2; TRBD1 aligns across 8 bases. The V and J ends lost 1 base and 4 bases, in that order; junction bases with no gene match: 5. Germline loops: CDR1 SGHTA, CDR2 FQGNSA. CDR3 length equals 16 residues. CDR3 DNA: TGTGCCAGCAGCTTAGATGCCAGGGGGCGCACCGGGGAGCTGTTTTTT. Encoded protein: CASSLDARGRTGELFF.

The CDR3: CSASEGGDPETQYF. In DNA form, the CDR3 reads TGCAGCGCCTCCGAAGGGGGGGACCCAGAGACCCAGTACTTC. This sequence joins TRBV29-1 and TRBJ2-5; D possibly corresponds to TRBD2 (7 bases). This CDR3 is built from 14 residues. Trimming cost V 7 bases and J 4 bases, with 19 bases left between them. CDR1 SQVTM and CDR2 ANQGSEA come from the germline V gene.

The rearrangement joins TRBV20-1 to TRBJ2-3; 10 bases are a match to TRBD2. Trimming at V came to 3 bases and at J to 4 bases, leaving 4 bases not matched to a gene. In germline, CDR1 is DFQATT, CDR2 SNEGSKA (reference sequence). The CDR3 covers 14 residues. This chain's CDR3 is CSASFLAGADTQYF. As DNA, the CDR3 is TGCAGTGCTAGTTTCCTAGCGGGAGCAGATACGCAGTATTTT.

This chain connects TRBV30 to TRBJ1-2, with 9 bases aligning to TRBD1. The CDR3 is 13 residues long. The germline V gene encodes CDR1 GTSNPN and CDR2 SVGIG (reference sequence). V lost 8 bases and J lost 7; bases outside the gene matches: 11. In DNA form, the CDR3 reads TGTGCCGCGGAGGAACAGGGGGCATTTGGCTACACCTTC. Amino acids: CAAEEQGAFGYTF.

This clone was seen just once. The V gene is TRBV15, the J gene TRBJ1-3; D gene uncertain. V was shortened by 0 bases and J by 0 bases, with 9 bases between the two germline ends. Germline CDR1 LNHNV, CDR2 YYDKDF (reference sequence). This CDR3 has 16 residues. CDR3 coding DNA: TGTGCCACCAGCAGAGATCTGGCGGACTCTGGAAACACCATATATTTT. Translating gives CATSRDLADSGNTIYF.

The V and J genes are TRBV7-9 and TRBJ1-2, with D perhaps TRBD1 (6 bases). The germline CDR1 and CDR2 sequences are SEHNR and FQNEAQ (reference sequence). The V end lost 6 bases, the J end lost 3 bases, and 17 bases lay between the germline ends. The CDR3 runs to 15 residues. The CDR3 region is CASSSPGAGHYGYTF. The DNA for the CDR3 is TGTGCCAGCAGTTCCCCAGGGGCCGGTCACTATGGCTACACCTTC.

V gene TRBV28 combines with J gene TRBJ2-7, with a possible D match to TRBD1 (7 bases). Germline V gene sequence: CDR1 MDHEN, CDR2 SYDVKM. Deletions cut 1 base from V and 1 base from J, with 11 bases between. The CDR3 spans 15 residues. CDR3: CASSLSRDRSYEQYF. The CDR3 region has the DNA TGTGCCAGCAGTTTATCGCGGGACAGATCCTACGAGCAGTACTTC.

J is TRBJ2-2 and V is TRBV7-8, with 8 bases aligning to TRBD2. CDR1 is SGHVS and CDR2 is FQNEAQ in the germline V gene. This CDR3 contains 16 residues. J lost 7 bases, V lost 2 bases, and 9 bases had no gene match. CDR3 sequence (DNA): TGTGCCAGCAGCTTATCTCTCGGGACTAGGGGCGGGGAGCTGTTTTTT. Translated, it gives CASSLSLGTRGGELFF.

The chain employs TRBV27 and TRBJ2-3, with D tentatively TRBD2 (6 bases). CDR1 is MNHEY and CDR2 is SMNVEV in the germline V gene (reference sequence). The CDR3 has 13 residues. V lost 3 bases and J 3 bases, leaving 7 bases between the germline ends. This CDR3 is CASSLEGTDTQYF. The CDR3 nucleotides read TGTGCCAGCAGTTTGGAGGGGACAGATACGCAGTATTTT.

This sequence joins TRBV27 and TRBJ2-1; a possible D gene is TRBD2 (5 bases). Between the trimmed V and J ends, which lost 2 bases and 4 bases, there was a span of 6 bases. CDR1 and CDR2 (germline): MNHEY, SMNVEV (reference sequence). The CDR3 covers 13 residues. The CDR3, as DNA: TGTGCCAGCAGTTTAAAGCGGTACAATGAGCAGTTCTTC. Its translation: CASSLKRYNEQFF.

Only one count was recorded for this clone. V and J are TRBV6-6 and TRBJ1-2; no clear D. Trimming took 5 bases from V and 0 from J, leaving 13 bases between them. Germline CDR1 is MNHNY and CDR2 is SVGAGI (reference sequence). This CDR3 is 15 amino acids long. The CDR3 protein is CASSPNPGANYGYTF. CDR3 DNA: TGTGCCAGCAGTCCGAATCCGGGAGCTAACTATGGCTACACCTTC.

This clone was detected once. V and J are TRBV10-1 and TRBJ2-3; 13 nucleotides agree with TRBD2. CDR1 is WNHNN and CDR2 is SYGVQD in the germline V gene (reference sequence). CDR3 size: 20 residues. Losses at the gene ends were 3 bases for V and 4 bases for J; bases not matched to a gene: 16. The CDR3 loop is CASSDLYTSGRAVDPDTQYF. CDR3 in DNA: TGCGCCAGCAGTGACCTCTACACTAGCGGGAGGGCCGTCGACCCAGATACGCAGTATTTT.

CDR3 region: CASRGQGAGTEAFF. The DNA for the CDR3 is TGTGCCAGCAGGGGACAGGGGGCGGGCACTGAAGCTTTCTTT. This sequence joins TRBV28 and TRBJ1-1; TRBD1 matches at 12 bases. The CDR3 sequence is 14 residues long. V lost 6 bases and J lost 4; bases outside the gene matches: 3. From germline, CDR1 is MDHEN and CDR2 SYDVKM.

The chain recombines TRBV7-9 with TRBJ2-3; weak D call: TRBD2 (6 bases). This CDR3 comprises 15 residues. Trimming removed 6 bases at V and 1 base at J, with 14 bases between. Germline loops: CDR1 SEHNR, CDR2 FQNEAQ (reference sequence). The CDR3 loop is CASRSPGGGTDTQYF. The CDR3 bases are TGTGCCAGCAGGTCCCCAGGCGGGGGCACAGATACGCAGTATTTT.

This chain links TRBV6-5 with TRBJ1-1; D is undetermined. The CDR3 has 16 amino acids. The V gene lost 4 bases and the J gene lost 9 bases, with 24 bases spanning the gap. CDR1 and CDR2 from the germline V gene are MNHEY and SVGAGI. CDR3 loop: CASSFLATLAGAQAFF. For the CDR3, the DNA is TGTGCCAGCAGTTTTCTAGCAACGCTCGCAGGAGCTCAAGCTTTCTTT.

The chain uses TRBV7-9 and TRBJ1-1; D not certain. V was trimmed by 6 bases and J by 1 base, leaving 15 bases between them. The CDR3 runs to 15 residues. Germline V gene sequence: CDR1 SEHNR, CDR2 FQNEAQ (reference sequence). The CDR3 loop is CASRWGARENTEAFF. CDR3 DNA: TGTGCCAGCAGGTGGGGAGCCAGAGAGAACACTGAAGCTTTCTTT. The full variable domain, in which reference TRBV7-9 and TRBJ1-1 provide the parts outside the CDR3, is DTGVSQNPRHKITKRGQNVTFRCDPISEHNRLYWYRQTLGQGPEFLTYFQNEAQLEKSRLLSDRFSAERPKGSFSTLEIQRTEQGDSAMYLCASRWGARENTEAFFGQGTRLTVV.